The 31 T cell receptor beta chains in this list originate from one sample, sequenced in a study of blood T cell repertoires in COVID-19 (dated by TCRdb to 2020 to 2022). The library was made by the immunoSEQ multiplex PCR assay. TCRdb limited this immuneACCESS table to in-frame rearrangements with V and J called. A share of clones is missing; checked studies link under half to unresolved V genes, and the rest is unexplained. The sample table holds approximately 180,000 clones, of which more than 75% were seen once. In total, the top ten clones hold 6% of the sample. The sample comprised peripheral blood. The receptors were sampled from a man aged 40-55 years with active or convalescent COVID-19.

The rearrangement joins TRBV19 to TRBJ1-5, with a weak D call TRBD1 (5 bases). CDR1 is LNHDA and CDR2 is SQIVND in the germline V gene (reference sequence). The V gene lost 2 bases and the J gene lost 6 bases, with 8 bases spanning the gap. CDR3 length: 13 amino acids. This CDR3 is CASSISGGQPQHF. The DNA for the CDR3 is TGTGCCAGTAGTATATCGGGGGGTCAGCCCCAGCATTTT.

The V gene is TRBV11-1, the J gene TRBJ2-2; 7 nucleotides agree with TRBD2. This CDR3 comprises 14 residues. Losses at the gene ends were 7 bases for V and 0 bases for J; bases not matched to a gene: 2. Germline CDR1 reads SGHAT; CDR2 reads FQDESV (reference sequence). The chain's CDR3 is CASKRGANTGELFF. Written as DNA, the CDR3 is TGTGCCAGCAAGCGGGGAGCGAACACCGGGGAGCTGTTTTTT.

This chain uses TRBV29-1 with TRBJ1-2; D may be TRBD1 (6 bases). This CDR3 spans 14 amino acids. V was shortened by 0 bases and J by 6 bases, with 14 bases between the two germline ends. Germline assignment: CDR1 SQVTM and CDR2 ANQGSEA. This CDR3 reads CSVEDLDRYNGYTF. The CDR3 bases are TGCAGCGTTGAAGATTTGGACAGATACAATGGCTACACCTTC.

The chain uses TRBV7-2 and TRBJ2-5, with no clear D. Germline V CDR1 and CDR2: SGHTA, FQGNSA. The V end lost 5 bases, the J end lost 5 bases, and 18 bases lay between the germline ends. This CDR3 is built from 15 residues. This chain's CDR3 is CASSRSGDSRETQYF. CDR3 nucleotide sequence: TGTGCCAGCAGCCGGAGTGGAGACTCCCGGGAGACCCAGTACTTC.

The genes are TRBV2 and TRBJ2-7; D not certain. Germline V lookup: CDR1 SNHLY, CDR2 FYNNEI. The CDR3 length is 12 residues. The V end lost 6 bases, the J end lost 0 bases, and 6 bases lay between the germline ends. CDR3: CASSFSSYEQYF. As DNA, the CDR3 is TGTGCCAGCAGCTTTAGCTCCTACGAGCAGTACTTC.

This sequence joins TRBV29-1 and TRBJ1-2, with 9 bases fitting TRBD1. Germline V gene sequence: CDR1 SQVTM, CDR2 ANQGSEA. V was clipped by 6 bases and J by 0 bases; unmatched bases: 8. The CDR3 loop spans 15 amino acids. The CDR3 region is CSVDLQGASNYGYTF. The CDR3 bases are TGCAGCGTGGACTTACAGGGGGCGTCTAACTATGGCTACACCTTC. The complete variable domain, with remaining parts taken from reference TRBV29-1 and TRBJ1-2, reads SAVISQKPSRDICQRGTSLTIQCQVDSQVTMMFWYRQQPGQSLTLIATANQGSEATYESGFVIDKFPISRPNLTFSTLTVSNMSPEDSSIYLCSVDLQGASNYGYTFGSGTRLTVV.

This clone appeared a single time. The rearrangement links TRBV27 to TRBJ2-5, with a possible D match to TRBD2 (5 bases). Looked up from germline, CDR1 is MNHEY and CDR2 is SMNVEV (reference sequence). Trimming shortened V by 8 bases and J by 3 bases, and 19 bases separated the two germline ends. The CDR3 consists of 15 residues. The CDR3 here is CASPPERAGEETQYF. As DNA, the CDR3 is TGTGCCAGCCCCCCAGAGAGGGCAGGCGAAGAGACCCAGTACTTC.

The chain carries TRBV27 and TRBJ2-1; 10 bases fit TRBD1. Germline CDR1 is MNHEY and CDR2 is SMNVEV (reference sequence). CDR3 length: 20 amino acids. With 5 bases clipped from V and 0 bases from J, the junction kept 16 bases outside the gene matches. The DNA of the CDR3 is TGTGCCAGCAGTGCTTTTGACAGGGGGCTAATAGGGGGCTCCTACAATGAGCAGTTCTTC. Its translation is CASSAFDRGLIGGSYNEQFF.

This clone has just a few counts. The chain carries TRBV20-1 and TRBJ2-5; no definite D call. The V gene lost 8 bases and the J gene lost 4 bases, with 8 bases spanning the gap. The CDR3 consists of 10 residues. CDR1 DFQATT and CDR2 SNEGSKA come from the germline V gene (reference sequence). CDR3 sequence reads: CSSAAETQYF. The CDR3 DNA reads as TGCAGTTCTGCGGCAGAGACCCAGTACTTC.

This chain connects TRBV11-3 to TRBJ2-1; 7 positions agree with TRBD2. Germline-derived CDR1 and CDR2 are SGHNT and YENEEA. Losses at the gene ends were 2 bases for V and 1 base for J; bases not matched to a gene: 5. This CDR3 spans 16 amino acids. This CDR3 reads CASSLMAGLSYNEQFF. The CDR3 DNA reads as TGTGCCAGCAGCTTAATGGCGGGACTATCCTACAATGAGCAGTTCTTC.

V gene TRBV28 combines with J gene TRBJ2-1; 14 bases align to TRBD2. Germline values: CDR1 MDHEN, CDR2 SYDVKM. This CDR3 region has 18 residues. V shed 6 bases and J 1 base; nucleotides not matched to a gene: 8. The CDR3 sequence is CASSRLAGGPGSYNEQFF. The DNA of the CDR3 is TGTGCCAGCAGCCGACTAGCGGGAGGGCCAGGGTCCTACAATGAGCAGTTCTTC.

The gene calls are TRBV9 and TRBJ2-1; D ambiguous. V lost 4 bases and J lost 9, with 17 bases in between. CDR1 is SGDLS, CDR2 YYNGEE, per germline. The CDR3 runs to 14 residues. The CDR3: CASSPRVQLTEQFF. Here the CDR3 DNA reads TGTGCCAGCAGCCCCCGGGTCCAACTCACTGAGCAGTTCTTC.

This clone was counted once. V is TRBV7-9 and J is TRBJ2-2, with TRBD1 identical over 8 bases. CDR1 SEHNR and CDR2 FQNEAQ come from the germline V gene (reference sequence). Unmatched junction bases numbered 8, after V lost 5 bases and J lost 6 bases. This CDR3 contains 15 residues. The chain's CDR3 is CASSPGQGGAGELFF. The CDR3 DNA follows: TGTGCCAGCAGCCCAGGACAGGGAGGCGCCGGGGAGCTGTTTTTT. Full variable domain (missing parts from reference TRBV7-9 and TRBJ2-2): DTGVSQNPRHKITKRGQNVTFRCDPISEHNRLYWYRQTLGQGPEFLTYFQNEAQLEKSRLLSDRFSAERPKGSFSTLEIQRTEQGDSAMYLCASSPGQGGAGELFFGEGSRLTVL.

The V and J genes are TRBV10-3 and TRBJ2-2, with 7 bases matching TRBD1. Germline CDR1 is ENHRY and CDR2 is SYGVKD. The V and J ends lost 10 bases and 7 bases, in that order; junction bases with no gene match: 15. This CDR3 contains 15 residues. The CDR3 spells CATLARQGESGELFF. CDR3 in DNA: TGTGCCACCCTCGCGAGACAGGGTGAGAGCGGGGAGCTGTTTTTT.

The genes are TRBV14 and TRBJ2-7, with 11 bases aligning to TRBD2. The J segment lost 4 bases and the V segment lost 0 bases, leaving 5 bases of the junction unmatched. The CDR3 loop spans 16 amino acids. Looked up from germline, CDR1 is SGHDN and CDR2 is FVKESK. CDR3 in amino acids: CASSQDPTSGEYEQYF. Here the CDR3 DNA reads TGTGCCAGCAGCCAAGATCCGACTAGCGGGGAATACGAGCAGTACTTC.

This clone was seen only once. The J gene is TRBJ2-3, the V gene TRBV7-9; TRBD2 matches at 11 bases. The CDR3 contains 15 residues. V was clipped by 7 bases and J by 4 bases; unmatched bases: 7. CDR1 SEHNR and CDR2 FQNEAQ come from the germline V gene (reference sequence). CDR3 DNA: TGTGCCAGCACGAAGCTAGCGGGGGGTGCAGATACGCAGTATTTT. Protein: CASTKLAGGADTQYF.

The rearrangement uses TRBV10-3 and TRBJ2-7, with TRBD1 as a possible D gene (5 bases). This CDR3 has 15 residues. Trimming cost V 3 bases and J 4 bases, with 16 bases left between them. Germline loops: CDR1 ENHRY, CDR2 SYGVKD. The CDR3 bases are TGTGCCATCAGTGAAGGGCGATTAGGGGAATACGAGCAGTACTTC. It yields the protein CAISEGRLGEYEQYF.

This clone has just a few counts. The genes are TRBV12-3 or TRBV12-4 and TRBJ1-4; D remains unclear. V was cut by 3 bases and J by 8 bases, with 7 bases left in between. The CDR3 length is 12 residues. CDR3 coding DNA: TGTGCCAGCAGTTTGACTGGAGAAAAACTGTTTTTT. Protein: CASSLTGEKLFF.

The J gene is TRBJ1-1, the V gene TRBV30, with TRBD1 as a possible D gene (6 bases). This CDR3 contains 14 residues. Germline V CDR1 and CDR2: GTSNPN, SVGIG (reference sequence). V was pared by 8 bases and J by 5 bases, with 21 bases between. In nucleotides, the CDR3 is TGTGCCCAACCGGGACACGAGCCGCGGACTGAAGCTTTCTTT. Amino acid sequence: CAQPGHEPRTEAFF.

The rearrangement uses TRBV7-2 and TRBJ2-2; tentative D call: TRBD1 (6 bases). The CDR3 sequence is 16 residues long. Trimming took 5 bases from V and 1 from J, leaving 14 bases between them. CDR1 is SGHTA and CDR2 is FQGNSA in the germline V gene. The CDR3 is CASSERWGLNTGELFF. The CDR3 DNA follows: TGTGCCAGCAGCGAACGGTGGGGGCTGAACACCGGGGAGCTGTTTTTT.

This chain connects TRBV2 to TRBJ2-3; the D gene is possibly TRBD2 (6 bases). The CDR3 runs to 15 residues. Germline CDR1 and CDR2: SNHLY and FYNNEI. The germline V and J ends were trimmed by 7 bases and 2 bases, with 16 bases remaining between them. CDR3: CASKGDSGYTDTQYF. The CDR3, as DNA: TGTGCCAGCAAGGGAGATAGCGGTTACACAGATACGCAGTATTTT. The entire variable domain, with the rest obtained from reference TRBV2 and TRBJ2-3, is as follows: EPEVTQTPSHQVTQMGQEVILRCVPISNHLYFYWYRQILGQKVEFLVSFYNNEISEKSEIFDDQFSVERPDGSNFTLKIRSTKLEDSAMYFCASKGDSGYTDTQYFGPGTRLTVL.

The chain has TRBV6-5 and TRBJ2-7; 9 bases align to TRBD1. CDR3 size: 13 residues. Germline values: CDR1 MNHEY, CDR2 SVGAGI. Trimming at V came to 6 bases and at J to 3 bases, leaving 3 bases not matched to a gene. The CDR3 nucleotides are TGTGCCAGCAGCCGGACAGGGGACTACGAGCAGTACTTC. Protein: CASSRTGDYEQYF.

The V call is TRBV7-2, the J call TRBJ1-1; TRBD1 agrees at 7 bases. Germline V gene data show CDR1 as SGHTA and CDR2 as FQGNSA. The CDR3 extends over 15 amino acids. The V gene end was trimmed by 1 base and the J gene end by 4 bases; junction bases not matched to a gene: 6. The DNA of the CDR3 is TGTGCCAGCAGCTTAGTGAGGGGGCAGGGCACTGAAGCTTTCTTT. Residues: CASSLVRGQGTEAFF. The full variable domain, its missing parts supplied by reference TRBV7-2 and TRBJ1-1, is GAGVSQSPSNKVTEKGKDVELRCDPISGHTALYWYRQSLGQGLEFLIYFQGNSAPDKSGLPSDRFSAERTGGSVSTLTIQRTQQEDSAVYLCASSLVRGQGTEAFFGQGTRLTVV.

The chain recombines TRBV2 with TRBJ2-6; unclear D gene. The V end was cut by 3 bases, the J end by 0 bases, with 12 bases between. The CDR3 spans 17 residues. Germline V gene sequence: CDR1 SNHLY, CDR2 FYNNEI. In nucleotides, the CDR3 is TGTGCCAGCAGTGACAGGAAAATATCCTCTGGGGCCAACGTCCTGACTTTC. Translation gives CASSDRKISSGANVLTF.

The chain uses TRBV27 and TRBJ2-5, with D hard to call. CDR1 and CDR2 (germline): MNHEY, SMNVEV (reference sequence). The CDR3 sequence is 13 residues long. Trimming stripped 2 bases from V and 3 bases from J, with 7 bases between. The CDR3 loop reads CASSLIQKETQYF. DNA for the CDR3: TGTGCCAGCAGTTTAATACAGAAAGAGACCCAGTACTTC.

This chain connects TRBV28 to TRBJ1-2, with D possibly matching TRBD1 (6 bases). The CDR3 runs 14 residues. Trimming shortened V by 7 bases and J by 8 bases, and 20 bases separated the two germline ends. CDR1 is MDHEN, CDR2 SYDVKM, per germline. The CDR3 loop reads CASIPWRGAEGYTF. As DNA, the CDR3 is TGTGCCAGCATTCCTTGGCGGGGGGCGGAGGGCTACACCTTC.

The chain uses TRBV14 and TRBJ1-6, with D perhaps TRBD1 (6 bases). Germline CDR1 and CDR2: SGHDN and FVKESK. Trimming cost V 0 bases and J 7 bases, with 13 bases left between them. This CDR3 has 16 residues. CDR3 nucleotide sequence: TGTGCCAGCAGCCAAGAGTTTGGCAGGGGAAATTCACCCCTCCACTTT. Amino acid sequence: CASSQEFGRGNSPLHF. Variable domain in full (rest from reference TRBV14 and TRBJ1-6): EAGVTQFPSHSVIEKGQTVTLRCDPISGHDNLYWYRRVMGKEIKFLLHFVKESKQDESGMPNNRFLAERTGGTYSTLKVQPAELEDSGVYFCASSQEFGRGNSPLHFGNGTRLTVT.

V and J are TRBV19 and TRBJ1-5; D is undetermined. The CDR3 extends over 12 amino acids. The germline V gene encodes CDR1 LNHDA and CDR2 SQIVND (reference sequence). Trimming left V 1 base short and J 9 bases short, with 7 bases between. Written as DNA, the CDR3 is TGTGCCAGTAGTATAGGGGAGACGCCCCAGCATTTT. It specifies CASSIGETPQHF.

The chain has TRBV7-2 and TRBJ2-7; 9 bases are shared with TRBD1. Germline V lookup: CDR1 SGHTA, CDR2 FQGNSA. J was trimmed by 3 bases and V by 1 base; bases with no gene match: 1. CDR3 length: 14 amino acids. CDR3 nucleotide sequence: TGTGCCAGCAGCTTAGTGGACAGGGGCTACGAGCAGTACTTC. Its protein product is CASSLVDRGYEQYF.

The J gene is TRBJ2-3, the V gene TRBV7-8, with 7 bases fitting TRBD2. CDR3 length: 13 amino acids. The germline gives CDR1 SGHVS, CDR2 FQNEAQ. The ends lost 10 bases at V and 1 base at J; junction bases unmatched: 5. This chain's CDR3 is CAKSSGRTDTQYF. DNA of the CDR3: TGTGCCAAATCTAGCGGACGCACAGATACGCAGTATTTT.

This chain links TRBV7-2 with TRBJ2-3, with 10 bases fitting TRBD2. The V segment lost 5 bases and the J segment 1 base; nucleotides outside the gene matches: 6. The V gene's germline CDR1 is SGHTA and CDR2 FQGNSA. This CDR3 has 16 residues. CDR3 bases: TGTGCCAGCAGCCCCACCGGGACTAGCGGCACAGATACGCAGTATTTT. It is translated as CASSPTGTSGTDTQYF.